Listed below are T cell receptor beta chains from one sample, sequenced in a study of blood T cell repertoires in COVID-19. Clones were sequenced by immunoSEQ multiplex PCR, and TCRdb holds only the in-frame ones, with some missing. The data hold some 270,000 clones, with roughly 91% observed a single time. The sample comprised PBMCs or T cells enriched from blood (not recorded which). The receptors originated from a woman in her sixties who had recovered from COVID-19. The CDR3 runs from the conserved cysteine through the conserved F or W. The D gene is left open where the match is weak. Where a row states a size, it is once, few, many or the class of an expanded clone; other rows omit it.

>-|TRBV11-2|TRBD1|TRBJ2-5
TGTGCCAGCAGCTCCCGGACAGGGGCGGGTAAAGAGACCCAGTACTTC
CASSSRTGAGKETQYF
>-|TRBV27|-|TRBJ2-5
TGTGCCAGCAGTTTGGGGAGCGGCCAAGAGACCCAGTACTTC
CASSLGSGQETQYF
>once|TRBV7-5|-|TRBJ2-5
TGTGCCAGAAGCTCCCCTGGGGAGGGAGGTGAGACCCAGTACTTC
CARSSPGEGGETQYF
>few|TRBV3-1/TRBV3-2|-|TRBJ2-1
TGTGCCAGCAGTCCCAGGGTCTACAATGAGCAGTTCTTC
CASSPRVYNEQFF
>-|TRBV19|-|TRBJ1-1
TGTGCCACCCAACCGACGGGAGGGGTAGGGGTTGAAGCTTTCTTT
CATQPTGGVGVEAFF
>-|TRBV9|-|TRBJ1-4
TGTGCCAGCAGCGTAGATCGGGGCGGGGGTGAAAAACTGTTTTTT
CASSVDRGGGEKLFF
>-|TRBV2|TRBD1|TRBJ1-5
TGTGCCAGCAGTAGACAGGGTTCGCCCCAGCATTTT
CASSRQGSPQHF
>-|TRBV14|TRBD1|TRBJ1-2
TGTGCCAGCAGCCCACAGGGGCACTATGGCTACACCTTC
CASSPQGHYGYTF
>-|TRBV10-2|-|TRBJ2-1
TGCGCCAGCTCTCAATTGGGGGCAATTGGAAATGAGCAGTTCTTC
CASSQLGAIGNEQFF
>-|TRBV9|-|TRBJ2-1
TGTGCCAGCAGCGTAAAACCTAGAGTGAATGAGCAGTTCTTC
CASSVKPRVNEQFF
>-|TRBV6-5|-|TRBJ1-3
TGTGCCAGCCGGGAGCGGGGAGGGGCCGGAAACACCATATATTTT
CASRERGGAGNTIYF
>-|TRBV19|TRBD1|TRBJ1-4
TGTGCCAGTAGTCTCGGGACAGCAACTAATGAAAAACTGTTTTTT
CASSLGTATNEKLFF
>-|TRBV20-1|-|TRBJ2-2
TGCAGTGCTAGTCAGGGGACCGGGGAGCTGTTTTTT
CSASQGTGELFF
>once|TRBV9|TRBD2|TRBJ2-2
TGTGCCAGCAGCGTAGCACTAGCGGGGACCTCCGGGGAGCTGTTTTTT
CASSVALAGTSGELFF
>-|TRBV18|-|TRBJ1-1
TGTGCCAGCTCCCGCGGGACGGTGAACACTGAAGCTTTCTTT
CASSRGTVNTEAFF
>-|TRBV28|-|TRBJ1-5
TGTGCCAGCAGTTCCCGGGTTATTGGCAATCAGCCCCAGCATTTT
CASSSRVIGNQPQHF
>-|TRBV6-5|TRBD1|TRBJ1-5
TGTGCCAGCAGTTCCAGGCACAGGGGGCAGCCCCAGCATTTT
CASSSRHRGQPQHF
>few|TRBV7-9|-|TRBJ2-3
TGTGCCAGCAGCTCGGGCCTCAGGGGCACAGATACGCAGTATTTT
CASSSGLRGTDTQYF
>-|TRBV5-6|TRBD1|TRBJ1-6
TGTGCCAGCAGCTTGGATGGGACAGGGAATTCACCCCTCCACTTT
CASSLDGTGNSPLHF
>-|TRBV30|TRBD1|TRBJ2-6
TGTGCCTGGGACCGGGACAGGGGGTCCCCTGGGGCCAACGTCCTGACTTTC
CAWDRDRGSPGANVLTF
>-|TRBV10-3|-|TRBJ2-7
TGTGCCATCAGTGACTCTCGGGGTTCTTCCTACGAGCAGTACTTC
CAISDSRGSSYEQYF
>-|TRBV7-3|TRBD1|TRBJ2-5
TGTGCCAGCAGCTTACAAGGACAGGCCCAAGAGACCCAGTACTTC
CASSLQGQAQETQYF
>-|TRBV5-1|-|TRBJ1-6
TGCGCCAGCAGCTTTGTTCTTAATTCACCCCTCCACTTT
CASSFVLNSPLHF
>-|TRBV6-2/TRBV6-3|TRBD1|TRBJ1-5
TGTGCCAGCAGTTACGCAGGACAGGGTTTGAGGCGTCAGCCCCAGCATTTT
CASSYAGQGLRRQPQHF
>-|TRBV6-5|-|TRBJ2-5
TGTGCCAGCAGGGGACTTCCTCAAGAGACCCAGTACTTC
CASRGLPQETQYF
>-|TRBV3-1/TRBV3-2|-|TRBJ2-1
TGTGCCAGCAGCCAAGGGAGTACCCTTTACAATGAGCAGTTCTTC
CASSQGSTLYNEQFF